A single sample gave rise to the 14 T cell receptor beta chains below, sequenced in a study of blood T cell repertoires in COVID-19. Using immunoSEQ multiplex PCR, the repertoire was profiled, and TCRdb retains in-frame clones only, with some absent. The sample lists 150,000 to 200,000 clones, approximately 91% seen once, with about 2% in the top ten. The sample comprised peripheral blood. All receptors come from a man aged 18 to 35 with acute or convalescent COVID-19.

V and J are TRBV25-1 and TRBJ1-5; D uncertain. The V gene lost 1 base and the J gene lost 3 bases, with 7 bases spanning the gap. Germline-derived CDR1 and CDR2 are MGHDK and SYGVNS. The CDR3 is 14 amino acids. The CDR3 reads CASSESNSNQPQHF. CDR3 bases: TGTGCCAGCAGTGAATCCAACTCCAATCAGCCCCAGCATTTT.

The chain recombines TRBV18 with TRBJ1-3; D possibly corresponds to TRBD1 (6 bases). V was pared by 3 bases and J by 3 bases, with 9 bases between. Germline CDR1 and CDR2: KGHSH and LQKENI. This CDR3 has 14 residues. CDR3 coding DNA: TGTGCCAGCTCACCGAACAGGGTTGGAAACACCATATATTTT. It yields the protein CASSPNRVGNTIYF.

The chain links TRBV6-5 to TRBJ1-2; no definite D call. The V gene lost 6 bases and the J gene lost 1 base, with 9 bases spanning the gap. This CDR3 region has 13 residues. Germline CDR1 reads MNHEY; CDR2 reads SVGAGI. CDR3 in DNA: TGTGCCAGCAGGGCGGATAATAACTATGGCTACACCTTC. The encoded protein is CASRADNNYGYTF.

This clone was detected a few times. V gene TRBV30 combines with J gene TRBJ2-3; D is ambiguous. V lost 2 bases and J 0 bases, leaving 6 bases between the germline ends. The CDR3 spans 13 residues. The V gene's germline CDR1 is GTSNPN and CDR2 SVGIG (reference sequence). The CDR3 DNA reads TGTGCCTGGAGTTCCCTTAGCACAGATACGCAGTATTTT. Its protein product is CAWSSLSTDTQYF.

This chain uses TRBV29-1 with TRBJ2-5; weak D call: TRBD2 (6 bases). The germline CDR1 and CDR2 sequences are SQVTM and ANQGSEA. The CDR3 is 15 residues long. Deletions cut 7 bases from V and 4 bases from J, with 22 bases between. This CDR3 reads CSAPRVGGAPETQYF. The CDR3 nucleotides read TGCAGCGCCCCACGCGTAGGCGGGGCCCCAGAGACCCAGTACTTC.

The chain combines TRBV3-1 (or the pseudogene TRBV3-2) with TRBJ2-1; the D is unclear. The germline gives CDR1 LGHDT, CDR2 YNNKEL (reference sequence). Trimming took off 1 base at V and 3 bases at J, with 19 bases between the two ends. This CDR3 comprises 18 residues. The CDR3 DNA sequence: TGTGCCAGCAGCCAAGGCAACTTCTTAGCCGCCTTCTACAATGAGCAGTTCTTC. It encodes CASSQGNFLAAFYNEQFF.

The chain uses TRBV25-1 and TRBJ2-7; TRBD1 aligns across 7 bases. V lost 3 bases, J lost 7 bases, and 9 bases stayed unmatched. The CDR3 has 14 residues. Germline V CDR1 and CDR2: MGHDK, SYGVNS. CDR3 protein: CASSDPTGAREQYF. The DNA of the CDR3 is TGTGCCAGCAGTGACCCAACAGGGGCAAGGGAGCAGTACTTC.

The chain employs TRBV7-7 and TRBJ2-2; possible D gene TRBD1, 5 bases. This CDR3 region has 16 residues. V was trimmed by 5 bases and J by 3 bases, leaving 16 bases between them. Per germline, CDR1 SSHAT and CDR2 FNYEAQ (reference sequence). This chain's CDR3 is CASSLDKPPYTGELFF. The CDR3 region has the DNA TGTGCCAGCAGCCTGGACAAGCCACCGTACACCGGGGAGCTGTTTTTT.

The CDR3 loop is CASSEAYLYGNTIYF. CDR3 DNA sequence: TGTGCCAGCAGTGAAGCCTACCTGTATGGAAACACCATATATTTT. V gene TRBV6-1 combines with J gene TRBJ1-3; D is ambiguous. This CDR3 spans 15 amino acids. V lost 0 bases to trimming and J lost 3 bases, with 9 bases between them. Germline V gene sequence: CDR1 MNHNS, CDR2 SASEGT.

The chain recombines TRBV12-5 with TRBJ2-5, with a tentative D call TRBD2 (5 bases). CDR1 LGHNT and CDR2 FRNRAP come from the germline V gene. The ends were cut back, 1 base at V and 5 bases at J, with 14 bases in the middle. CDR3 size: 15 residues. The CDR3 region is CASGLAGDYTETQYF. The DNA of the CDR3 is TGTGCTAGTGGTTTGGCCGGAGACTACACCGAGACCCAGTACTTC.

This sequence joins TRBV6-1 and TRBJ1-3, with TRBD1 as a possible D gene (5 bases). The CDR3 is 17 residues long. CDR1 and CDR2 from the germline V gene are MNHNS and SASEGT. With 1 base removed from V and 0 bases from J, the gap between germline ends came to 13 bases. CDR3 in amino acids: CASSEVLSGGSGNTIYF. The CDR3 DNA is TGTGCCAGCAGTGAAGTCCTCTCGGGGGGCTCTGGAAACACCATATATTTT.

In DNA, the CDR3 is TGCGCCAGCAGCTTGGGGGACAGGGAATCTATCCCGAACACTGAAGCTTTCTTT. As protein: CASSLGDRESIPNTEAFF. V gene TRBV5-1 combines with J gene TRBJ1-1, with 9 nucleotides matching TRBD1. The CDR3 sequence is 18 residues long. J was trimmed by 1 base and V by 0 bases; bases with no gene match: 10. Germline V CDR1 and CDR2: SGHRS, YFSETQ.

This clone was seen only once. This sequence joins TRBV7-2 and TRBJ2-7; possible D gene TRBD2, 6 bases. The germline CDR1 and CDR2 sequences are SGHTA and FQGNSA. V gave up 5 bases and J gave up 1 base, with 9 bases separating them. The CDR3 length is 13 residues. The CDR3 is CASSLSGSYEQYF. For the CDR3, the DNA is TGTGCCAGCAGCCTTAGCGGTTCCTACGAGCAGTACTTC.

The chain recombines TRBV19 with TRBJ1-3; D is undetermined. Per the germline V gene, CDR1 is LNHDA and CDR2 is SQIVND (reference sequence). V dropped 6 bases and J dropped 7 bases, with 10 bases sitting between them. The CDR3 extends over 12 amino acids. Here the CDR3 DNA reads TGTGCCAGTAGCCCGGGTACCAACACCATATATTTT. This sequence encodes CASSPGTNTIYF.